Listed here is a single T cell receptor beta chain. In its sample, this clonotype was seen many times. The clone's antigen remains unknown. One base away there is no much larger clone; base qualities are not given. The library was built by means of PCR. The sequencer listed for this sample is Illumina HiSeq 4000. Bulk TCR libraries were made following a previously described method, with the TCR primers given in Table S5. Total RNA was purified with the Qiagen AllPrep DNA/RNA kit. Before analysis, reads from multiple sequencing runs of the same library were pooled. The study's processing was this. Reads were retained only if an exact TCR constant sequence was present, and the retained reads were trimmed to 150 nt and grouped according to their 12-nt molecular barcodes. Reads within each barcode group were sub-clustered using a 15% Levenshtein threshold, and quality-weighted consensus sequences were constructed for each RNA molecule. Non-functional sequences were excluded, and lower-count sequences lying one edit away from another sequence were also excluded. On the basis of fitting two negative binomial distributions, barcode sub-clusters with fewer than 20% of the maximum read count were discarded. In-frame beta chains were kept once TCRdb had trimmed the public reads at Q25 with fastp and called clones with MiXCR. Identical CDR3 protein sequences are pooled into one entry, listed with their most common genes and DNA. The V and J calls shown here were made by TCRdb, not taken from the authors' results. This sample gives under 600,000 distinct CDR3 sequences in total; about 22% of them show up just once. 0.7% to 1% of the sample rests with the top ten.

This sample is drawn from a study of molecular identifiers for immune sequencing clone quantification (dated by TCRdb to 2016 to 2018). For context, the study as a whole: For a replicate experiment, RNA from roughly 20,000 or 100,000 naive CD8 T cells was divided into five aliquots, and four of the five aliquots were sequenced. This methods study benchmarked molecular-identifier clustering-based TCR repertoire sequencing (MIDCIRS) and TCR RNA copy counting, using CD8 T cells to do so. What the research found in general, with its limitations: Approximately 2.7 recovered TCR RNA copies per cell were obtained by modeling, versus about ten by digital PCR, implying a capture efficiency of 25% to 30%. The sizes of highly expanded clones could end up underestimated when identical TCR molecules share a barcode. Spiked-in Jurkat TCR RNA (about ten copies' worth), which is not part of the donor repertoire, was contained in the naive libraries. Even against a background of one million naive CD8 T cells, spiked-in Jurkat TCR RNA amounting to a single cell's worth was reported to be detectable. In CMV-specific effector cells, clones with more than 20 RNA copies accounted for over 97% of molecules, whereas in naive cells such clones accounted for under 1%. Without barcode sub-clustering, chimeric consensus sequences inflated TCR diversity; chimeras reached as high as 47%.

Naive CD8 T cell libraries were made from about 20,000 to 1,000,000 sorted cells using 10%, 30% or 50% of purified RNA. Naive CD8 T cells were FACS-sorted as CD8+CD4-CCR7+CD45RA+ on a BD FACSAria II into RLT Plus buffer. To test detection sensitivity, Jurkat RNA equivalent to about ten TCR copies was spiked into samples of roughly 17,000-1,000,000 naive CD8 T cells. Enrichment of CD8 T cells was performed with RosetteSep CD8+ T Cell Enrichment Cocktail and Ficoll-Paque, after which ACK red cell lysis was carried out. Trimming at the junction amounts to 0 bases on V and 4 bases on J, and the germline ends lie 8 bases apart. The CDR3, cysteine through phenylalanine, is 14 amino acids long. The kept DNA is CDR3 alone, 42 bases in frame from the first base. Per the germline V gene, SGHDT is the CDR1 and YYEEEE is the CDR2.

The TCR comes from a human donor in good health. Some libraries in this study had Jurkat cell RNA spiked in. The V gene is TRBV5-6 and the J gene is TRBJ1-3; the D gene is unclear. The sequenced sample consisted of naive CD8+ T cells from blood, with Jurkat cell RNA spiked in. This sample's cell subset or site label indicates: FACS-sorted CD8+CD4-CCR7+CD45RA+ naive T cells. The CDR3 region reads CASSLGASGNTIYF. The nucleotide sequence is TGTGCCAGCAGCTTGGGGGCGTCAGGAAACACCATATATTTT.